The text below deals with one TCR beta chain. Its antigen is unknown. The hyperthyroidism was newly diagnosed and had lasted under 2 months; the patients were aged 18 to 65. Lactation, pregnancy, other autoimmune disease or uncontrolled infection excluded patients. This record comes from a study of T cells in Graves' hyperthyroidism and ophthalmopathy. General study findings and limits: In blood, most of the thyroid clonotypes expanded above 0.001 were also present.

TCR beta CDR3 sequences were amplified from RNA transcripts. In the first-round RT-PCR of the TCR CDR3, the HTBI primer set was used. Via MiXCR, TCRdb re-called the multiplex PCR reads, giving one row per CDR3 protein. The table includes tens of thousands of distinct CDR3 sequences, 45% detected once. The origin of this receptor is a woman aged 25 to 39 with Graves' hyperthyroidism. Material: blood.

The CDR3 DNA reads as TGTGCCAGCAGTGAGGGAAACAGGGTCGTGCCCCAGCATTTT. The encoded protein is CASSEGNRVVPQHF. The chain recombines TRBV6-1 with TRBJ1-5; maybe TRBD1 (6 bases). Deletions cut 3 bases from V and 9 bases from J, with 15 bases between. Germline values: CDR1 MNHNS, CDR2 SASEGT. There are 14 residues in the CDR3.